This T cell receptor (beta chain) comes out of a study of shared clonotypes between healthy human individuals. This CDR3 has 16 residues. Deletions cut 0 bases from V and 0 bases from J, with 8 bases between. The germline V gene encodes CDR1 SGHVS and CDR2 FQNEAQ. The material for each subset, its genomic DNA, was split evenly across several immunoSEQ plates. Generated by immunoSEQ multiplex PCR, the TCRdb table keeps only in-frame clones and is missing some. The sample yields millions of clones, roughly 93% seen once. The study, taken as a whole, reports: Sharing across four donors was highest in naive CD4 (approximately 5%) and lowest in memory CD8 (roughly 0.4%).

For this clone: The antigen remains unidentified.

The sequencing sample was made of naive CD4+ T cells from PBMCs. Subset denoted: CD45RA+ positively selected. This sequence joins TRBV7-8 and TRBJ1-4, with no clear D. This TCR was recovered from a man aged 18-30 years in good health. Some clones in this sample may be carry-over from other donors' samples. CDR3 nucleotides: TGTGCCAGCAGCTTAGCGGCGACATCAACTAATGAAAAACTGTTTTTT. Translation gives CASSLAATSTNEKLFF.